Listed here are 30 T cell receptor beta chains from one sample, sequenced in a study of patients and donors after allogeneic stem cell transplantation. One entry per CDR3 protein results from TCRdb running MiXCR on the RT-PCR reads. Of some 960,000 distinct CDR3 sequences in the sample, about a sixth were seen once. Sequenced input: blood, either unsorted or a sorted T cell fraction (not recorded which). All receptors derive from a human donor who was either an allogeneic HSCT recipient or a stem cell or donor lymphocyte infusion donor (not recorded which). It is not recorded whose cells these are; they may come from a transplant donor.

This chain links TRBV24-1 with TRBJ2-5; D possibly uses TRBD1 or TRBD2 (7 bases each). V gave up 4 bases and J gave up 3 bases, with 14 bases separating them. CDR1 and CDR2 from the germline V gene are KGHDR and SFDVKD. CDR3 length equals 15 residues. The CDR3 sequence is CATSDHRGGEETQYF. CDR3 nucleotides: TGTGCCACCAGTGACCACAGGGGAGGGGAAGAGACCCAGTACTTC.

The V and J genes are TRBV12-3 or TRBV12-4 and TRBJ2-3; a weak D match, TRBD2 (5 bases). CDR3 length: 13 amino acids. V lost 6 bases, J lost 5 bases, and 12 bases lay in between. The CDR3 coding sequence is TGTGCCAGCAGCCGCAGCGGCATAGATACGCAGTATTTT. It is translated as CASSRSGIDTQYF.

For this clonotype: It is likely a read error, because the conserved phenylalanine at the end of the CDR3 is missing. Because the CDR3's place on the DNA is in doubt, the DNA is left out and the CDR3 is given as listed by TCRdb. The chain uses TRBV2 and TRBJ1-4; TRBD1, the table's D call, was not compared with the DNA. CDR1 SNHLY and CDR2 FYNNEI come from the germline V gene. The CDR3 has 14 amino acids, counting both end residues. CDR3 sequence: CASSEASRTGERFV.

This chain uses TRBV10-3 with TRBJ1-3, with D unresolved. The CDR3 extends over 15 amino acids. Germline loops: CDR1 ENHRY, CDR2 SYGVKD. The V end was cut by 5 bases, the J end by 9 bases, with 20 bases between. This chain's CDR3 is CAISQHSFFGLTIYF. The CDR3 region has the DNA TGTGCCATCAGTCAACACAGCTTTTTTGGTCTCACCATATATTTT.

The chain uses TRBV23-1 and TRBJ2-3, with D tentatively TRBD1 (6 bases). Being an ORF, TRBV23-1 has a function that is uncertain. The CDR3 totals 16 residues. V was trimmed by 0 bases and J by 1 base, leaving 11 bases between them. DNA of the CDR3: TGCGCCAGCAGTCAATCGTGCAGGGGTGGCACAGATACGCAGTATTTT. Protein sequence: CASSQSCRGGTDTQYF.

About this clonotype itself: The limits of the CDR3 on the DNA are not certain, so only TCRdb's listed CDR3 is given. This chain links TRBV7-5 with TRBJ2-7. TRBV7-5 is a known pseudogene. With termini counted, the CDR3 has 17 amino acids. The CDR3 protein is CISVPEALKMLGYEQYF.

The rearrangement uses TRBV29-1 and TRBJ2-3; 9 bases agree with TRBD2. This CDR3 is 17 amino acids long. V trimming: 2 bases; J trimming: 2 bases; junction bases outside the gene matches: 11. Germline V gene sequence: CDR1 SQVTM, CDR2 ANQGSEA. CDR3 sequence reads: CSVEMSSGILPTDTQYF. CDR3 DNA: TGCAGCGTTGAAATGTCTAGCGGGATCCTTCCCACAGATACGCAGTATTTT.

This clonotype has only a few counts. This chain links TRBV29-1 with TRBJ2-7; unclear D gene. Germline V CDR1 and CDR2: SQVTM, ANQGSEA. The length of the CDR3 is 9 residues. Trimming shortened V by 4 bases and J by 6 bases, and 4 bases separated the two germline ends. The CDR3 is CSVVGEQYF. For the CDR3, the DNA is TGCAGCGTTGTCGGCGAGCAGTACTTC.

This chain uses TRBV1 with TRBJ1-2. TRBV1 is labeled a pseudogene. The CDR3 extends over 11 amino acids. For the CDR3, the DNA is TGCACCGGAAAAGCAAACTATGGCTACACCTTC. It codes for CTGKANYGYTF.

This clonotype was observed a few times. V usage is TRBV20-1 and J usage is TRBJ1-1, with D hard to call. This CDR3 comprises 12 residues. Looked up from germline, CDR1 is DFQATT and CDR2 is SNEGSKA (reference sequence). Trimming left V 8 bases short and J 1 base short, with 11 bases between. Written as DNA, the CDR3 is TGCAGTACTGGACGACAGAACACTGAAGCTTTCTTT. Residues: CSTGRQNTEAFF.

This clonotype was picked up many times. The CDR3 loop reads CASSMTGGGPNYGYTF. CDR3 DNA sequence: TGTGCCAGCAGTATGACAGGGGGGGGTCCTAACTATGGCTACACCTTC. This rearrangement joins TRBV12-3 or TRBV12-4 to TRBJ1-2; TRBD1 agrees at 9 bases. The V segment lost 5 bases and the J segment 0 bases; nucleotides outside the gene matches: 7. The CDR3 runs to 16 residues.

A few counts support this clonotype. This rearrangement joins TRBV28 to TRBJ1-5; D not resolved. The ends were cut back, 6 bases at V and 2 bases at J, with 14 bases in the middle. This CDR3 contains 15 residues. CDR1 MDHEN and CDR2 SYDVKM come from the germline V gene. CDR3 in amino acids: CASRHPGFRNQPQHF. The CDR3 DNA reads TGTGCCAGCAGACACCCAGGTTTCCGCAATCAGCCCCAGCATTTT.

This chain links TRBV28 with TRBJ1-1; D is possibly TRBD1 (5 bases). Per the germline V gene, CDR1 is MDHEN and CDR2 is SYDVKM. V was trimmed by 4 bases and J by 7 bases, leaving 16 bases between them. This CDR3 comprises 14 residues. The CDR3 DNA sequence: TGTGCCAGCAGTTACCGGGGGGGATACGGTGAAGCTTTCTTT. The encoded protein is CASSYRGGYGEAFF.

This clonotype came up a few times. The chain is built from TRBV5-6 and TRBJ2-5; D not resolved. V shed 2 bases and J shed 5 bases, with 10 bases lying between them. The CDR3 contains 13 residues. Germline V CDR1 and CDR2: SGHDT, YYEEEE. The CDR3 region has the DNA TGTGCCAGCAGCTTTGAAGGAGTCGAGACCCAGTACTTC. Amino acids: CASSFEGVETQYF.

The sample holds a few counts of this clonotype. This chain uses TRBV5-1 with TRBJ1-5; TRBD1 is a possible D gene (5 bases). V dropped 4 bases and J dropped 3 bases, with 17 bases sitting between them. Looked up from germline, CDR1 is SGHRS and CDR2 is YFSETQ. The CDR3 runs 16 residues. CDR3 in amino acids: CASSPGDGMNNQPQHF. As DNA, the CDR3 is TGCGCCAGCAGCCCCGGGGACGGTATGAACAATCAGCCCCAGCATTTT. Based on the CDR3 plus reference TRBV5-1 and TRBJ1-5, the full variable domain is KAGVTQTPRYLIKTRGQQVTLSCSPISGHRSVSWYQQTPGQGLQFLFEYFSETQRNKGNFPGRFSGRQFSNSRSEMNVSTLELGDSALYLCASSPGDGMNNQPQHFGDGTRLSIL.

This clonotype was recorded many times. As DNA, the CDR3 is TGTGCCAGCAGCTCGGACAGTTACAATGAGCAGTTCTTC. This translates into CASSSDSYNEQFF. The chain recombines TRBV12-3 or TRBV12-4 with TRBJ2-1; D possibly corresponds to TRBD1 (6 bases). CDR3 length equals 13 residues. The V end was cut by 6 bases, the J end by 4 bases, with 10 bases between.

The CDR3 bases are TGTGCCACCAGTGCATTTAGGAAGGGACGCGACGAGCAGTACTTC. It encodes CATSAFRKGRDEQYF. The genes are TRBV24-1 and TRBJ2-7; D could derive from TRBD1 or TRBD2 (5 bases each). The germline gives CDR1 KGHDR, CDR2 SFDVKD. This CDR3 is 15 amino acids long. With 5 bases removed from V and 5 bases from J, the gap between germline ends came to 18 bases.

This clonotype was found a few times. The V gene is TRBV10-3, the J gene TRBJ1-1; a possible D gene is TRBD1 (5 bases). The CDR3 length is 16 residues. V lost 6 bases, J lost 1 base, and 18 bases lay in between. From germline, CDR1 is ENHRY and CDR2 SYGVKD. The CDR3 sequence is CAISTPSGTKNTEAFF. The CDR3 DNA follows: TGTGCCATCAGCACCCCATCCGGGACCAAGAACACTGAAGCTTTCTTT.

Only a few counts were recorded for this clonotype. This chain connects TRBV10-3 to TRBJ2-1; D unclear. The germline V gene encodes CDR1 ENHRY and CDR2 SYGVKD. The CDR3 totals 14 residues. Trimming stripped 4 bases from V and 1 base from J, with 8 bases between. CDR3 sequence: CAISVDTSYNEQFF. The CDR3 nucleotides read TGTGCCATCAGTGTAGACACATCCTACAATGAGCAGTTCTTC.

This clonotype has more than one count but fewer than ten. This chain links TRBV12-3 or TRBV12-4 with TRBJ1-5, with D uncertain. The CDR3 is 15 residues long. V shed 6 bases and J shed 0 bases, with 12 bases lying between them. CDR3 sequence reads: CASSPKGYSNQPQHF. Written as DNA, the CDR3 is TGTGCCAGCAGCCCCAAGGGTTATAGCAATCAGCCCCAGCATTTT.

This clonotype was seen repeatedly, ten times or more. This chain joins TRBV12-3 or TRBV12-4 and TRBJ2-1; TRBD2 is a possible D gene (7 bases). CDR3 size: 17 residues. Trimming took off 4 bases at V and 1 base at J, with 17 bases between the two ends. In DNA, the CDR3 is TGTGCCAGCAGTTCCCAAGGGGGGGTAGGGTCCTACAATGAGCAGTTCTTC. Translated, it gives CASSSQGGVGSYNEQFF.

This chain uses TRBV24-1 with TRBJ2-3, with D possibly being TRBD1 (5 bases). This CDR3 has 14 residues. The V gene lost 4 bases and the J gene lost 7 bases, with 14 bases spanning the gap. The germline V gene encodes CDR1 KGHDR and CDR2 SFDVKD. The CDR3 DNA reads as TGTGCCACCAGTGAGGCAGGGCCGATACATACGCAGTATTTT. Protein product: CATSEAGPIHTQYF.

This chain connects TRBV7-9 to TRBJ1-6, with 7 nucleotides matching TRBD1. From germline, CDR1 is SEHNR and CDR2 FQNEAQ (reference sequence). The junction had 7 bases not matched to a gene; V was cut back by 5 bases and J by 0 bases. This CDR3 contains 17 residues. The CDR3 here is CASSPGQESSYNSPLHF. The CDR3 bases are TGTGCCAGCAGCCCAGGACAGGAGAGCTCCTATAATTCACCCCTCCACTTT.

This clonotype has at least ten counts. The chain recombines TRBV15 with TRBJ2-3; perhaps TRBD1 as D (5 bases). CDR3 size: 15 residues. Germline lookup yields CDR1 LNHNV and CDR2 YYDKDF (reference sequence). Deletions cut 0 bases from V and 0 bases from J, with 7 bases between. The CDR3: CATSRDDSSTDTQYF. CDR3 nucleotides: TGTGCCACCAGCAGAGACGACAGTAGCACAGATACGCAGTATTTT.

The J gene is TRBJ1-5, the V gene TRBV7-2; D unclear. The CDR3 runs 17 residues. V was pared by 0 bases and J by 5 bases, with 17 bases between. Germline V CDR1 and CDR2: SGHTA, FQGNSA. CDR3 coding DNA: TGTGCCAGCAGCTTAGCGCGGGAGGGCTGGCGACATCAGCCCCAGCATTTT. Protein product: CASSLAREGWRHQPQHF. The full variable domain, in which reference TRBV7-2 and TRBJ1-5 provide the parts outside the CDR3, is GAGVSQSPSNKVTEKGKDVELRCDPISGHTALYWYRQSLGQGLEFLIYFQGNSAPDKSGLPSDRFSAERTGGSVSTLTIQRTQQEDSAVYLCASSLAREGWRHQPQHFGDGTRLSIL.

CDR3 nucleotide sequence: TGTGCCAGCAGTAGGCAGGTGGGGAGCAATGAGCAGTTCTTC. Its translation is CASSRQVGSNEQFF. The chain has TRBV12-3 or TRBV12-4 and TRBJ2-1; tentative D call: TRBD2 (5 bases). This CDR3 comprises 14 residues. Trimming pared 5 bases from V and 6 bases from J, leaving 14 bases between.

This rearrangement joins TRBV20-1 to TRBJ1-6; no firm D call. Germline V gene sequence: CDR1 DFQATT, CDR2 SNEGSKA (reference sequence). Trimming removed 1 base at V and 6 bases at J, with 7 bases between. The CDR3 consists of 13 residues. The CDR3 DNA follows: TGCAGTGCTAGAGCTAATCCTAATTCACCCCTCCACTTT. It translates to CSARANPNSPLHF.

The gene calls are TRBV11-3 and TRBJ2-3, with 9 nucleotides matching TRBD2. This CDR3 region has 16 residues. Germline CDR1 and CDR2: SGHNT and YENEEA. V lost 1 base, J lost 3 bases, and 5 bases stayed unmatched. In DNA, the CDR3 is TGTGCCAGCAGCTTAGGCGGGGGGGACGAGACAGATACGCAGTATTTT. Amino acids: CASSLGGGDETDTQYF. Full variable domain (rest looked up from reference TRBV11-3 and TRBJ2-3): EAGVVQSPRYKIIEKKQPVAFWCNPISGHNTLYWYLQNLGQGPELLIRYENEEAVDDSQLPKDRFSAERLKGVDSTLKIQPAELGDSAVYLCASSLGGGDETDTQYFGPGTRLTVL.

This clonotype was seen only a few times. The J gene is TRBJ2-1, the V gene TRBV7-9; the match to TRBD2 covers 13 bases. Germline CDR1 reads SEHNR; CDR2 reads FQNEAQ (reference sequence). V was clipped by 4 bases and J by 8 bases; unmatched bases: 8. CDR3 length: 16 residues. CDR3 in amino acids: CASSSTLAGGPYEQFF. The CDR3 DNA reads as TGTGCCAGCAGCTCGACACTAGCGGGAGGGCCTTATGAGCAGTTCTTC.

This clonotype was seen only a few times. The chain links TRBV12-3 or TRBV12-4 to TRBJ2-2; the match to TRBD1 covers 7 bases. The junction had 8 bases not matched to a gene; V was cut back by 5 bases and J by 2 bases. This CDR3 contains 16 residues. CDR3 sequence: CASSGGTALNTGELFF. For the CDR3, the DNA is TGTGCCAGCAGTGGTGGGACAGCCCTTAACACCGGGGAGCTGTTTTTT.